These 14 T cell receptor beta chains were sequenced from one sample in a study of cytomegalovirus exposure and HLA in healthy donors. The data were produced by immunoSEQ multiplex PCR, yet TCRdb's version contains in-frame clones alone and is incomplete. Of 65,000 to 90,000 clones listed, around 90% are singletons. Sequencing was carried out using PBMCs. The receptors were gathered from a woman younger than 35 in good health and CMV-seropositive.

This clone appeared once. The CDR3 sequence is CASSFARATYEQYF. CDR3 in DNA: TGTGCCAGCAGCTTCGCCAGGGCTACCTACGAGCAGTACTTC. This chain joins TRBV5-6 and TRBJ2-7; D is perhaps TRBD1 (5 bases). The CDR3 contains 14 residues. Germline CDR1 is SGHDT and CDR2 is YYEEEE. The germline V and J ends were trimmed by 2 bases and 2 bases, with 11 bases remaining between them.

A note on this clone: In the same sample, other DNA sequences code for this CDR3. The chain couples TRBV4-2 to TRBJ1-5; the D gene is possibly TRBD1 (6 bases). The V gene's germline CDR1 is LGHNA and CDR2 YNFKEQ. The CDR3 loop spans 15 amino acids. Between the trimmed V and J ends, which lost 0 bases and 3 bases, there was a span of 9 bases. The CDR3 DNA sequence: TGTGCCAGCAGCCAAGAACAGGGAGCCAATCAGCCCCAGCATTTT. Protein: CASSQEQGANQPQHF.

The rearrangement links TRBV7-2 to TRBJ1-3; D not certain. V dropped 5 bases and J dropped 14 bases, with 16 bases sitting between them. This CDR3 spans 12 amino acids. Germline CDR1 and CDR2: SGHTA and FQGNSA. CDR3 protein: CASSLPQEVLYF. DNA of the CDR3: TGTGCCAGCAGCCTCCCCCAGGAGGTCTTATATTTT.

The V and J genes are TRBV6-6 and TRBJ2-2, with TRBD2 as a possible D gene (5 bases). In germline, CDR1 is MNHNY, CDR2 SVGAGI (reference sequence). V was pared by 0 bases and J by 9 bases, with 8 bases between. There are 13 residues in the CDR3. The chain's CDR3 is CASSYSGEWELFF. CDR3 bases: TGTGCCAGCAGTTACTCTGGGGAGTGGGAGCTGTTTTTT.

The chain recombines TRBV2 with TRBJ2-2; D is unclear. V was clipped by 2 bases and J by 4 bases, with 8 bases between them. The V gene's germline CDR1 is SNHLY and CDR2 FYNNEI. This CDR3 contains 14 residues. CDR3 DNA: TGTGCCAGCAGTGAAAGAGCAACCACCGGGGAGCTGTTTTTT. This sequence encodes CASSERATTGELFF. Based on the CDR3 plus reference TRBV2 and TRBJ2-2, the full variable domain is EPEVTQTPSHQVTQMGQEVILRCVPISNHLYFYWYRQILGQKVEFLVSFYNNEISEKSEIFDDQFSVERPDGSNFTLKIRSTKLEDSAMYFCASSERATTGELFFGEGSRLTVL.

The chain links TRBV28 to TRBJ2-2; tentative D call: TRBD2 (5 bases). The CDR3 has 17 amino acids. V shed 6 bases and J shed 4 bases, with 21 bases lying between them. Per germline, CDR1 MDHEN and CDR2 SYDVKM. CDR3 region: CASRYRETQISTGELFF. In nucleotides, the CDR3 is TGTGCCAGCAGATACCGGGAAACCCAAATAAGCACCGGGGAGCTGTTTTTT.

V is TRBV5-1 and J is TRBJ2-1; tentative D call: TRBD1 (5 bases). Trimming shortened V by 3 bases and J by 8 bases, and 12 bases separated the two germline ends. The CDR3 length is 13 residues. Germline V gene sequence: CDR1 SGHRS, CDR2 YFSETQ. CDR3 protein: CASSSTVAYEQFF. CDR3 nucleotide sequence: TGCGCCAGCAGCTCGACAGTCGCCTATGAGCAGTTCTTC.

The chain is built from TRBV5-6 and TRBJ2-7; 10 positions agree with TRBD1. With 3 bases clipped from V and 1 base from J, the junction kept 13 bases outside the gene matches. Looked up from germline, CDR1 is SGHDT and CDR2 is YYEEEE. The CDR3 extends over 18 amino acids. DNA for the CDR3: TGTGCCAGCAGCTCGGGGGACAGGGGATACGCGGGGTCCTACGAGCAGTACTTC. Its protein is CASSSGDRGYAGSYEQYF. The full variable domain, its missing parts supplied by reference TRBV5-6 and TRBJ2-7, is DAGVTQSPTHLIKTRGQQVTLRCSPKSGHDTVSWYQQALGQGPQFIFQYYEEEERQRGNFPDRFSGHQFPNYSSELNVNALLLGDSALYLCASSSGDRGYAGSYEQYFGPGTRLTVT.

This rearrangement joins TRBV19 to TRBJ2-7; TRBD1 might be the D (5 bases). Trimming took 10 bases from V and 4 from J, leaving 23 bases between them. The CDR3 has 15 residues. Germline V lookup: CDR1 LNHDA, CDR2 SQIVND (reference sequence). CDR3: CATRSPDWGRYEQYF. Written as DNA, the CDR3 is TGTGCCACCAGGAGTCCTGACTGGGGCAGGTACGAGCAGTACTTC.

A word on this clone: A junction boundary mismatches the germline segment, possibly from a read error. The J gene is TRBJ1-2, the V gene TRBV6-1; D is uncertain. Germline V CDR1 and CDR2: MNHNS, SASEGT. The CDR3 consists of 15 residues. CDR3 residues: CASSEVGGQDYGYTF. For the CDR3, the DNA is TGTGCCAGCAGTGAAGTGGGCGGGCAGGACTACGGCTACACCTTC.

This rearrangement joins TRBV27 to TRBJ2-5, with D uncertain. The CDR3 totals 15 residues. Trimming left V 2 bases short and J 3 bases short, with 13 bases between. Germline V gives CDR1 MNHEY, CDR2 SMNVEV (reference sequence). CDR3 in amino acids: CASSLTQTSKETQYF. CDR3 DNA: TGTGCCAGCAGTTTAACTCAAACTTCGAAAGAGACCCAGTACTTC.

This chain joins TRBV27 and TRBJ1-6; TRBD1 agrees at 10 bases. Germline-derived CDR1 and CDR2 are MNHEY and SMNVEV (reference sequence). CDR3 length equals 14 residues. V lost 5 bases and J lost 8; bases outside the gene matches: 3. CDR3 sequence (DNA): TGTGCCAGCAGTGGACAGGGGGGGTATTCACCCCTCCACTTT. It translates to CASSGQGGYSPLHF.

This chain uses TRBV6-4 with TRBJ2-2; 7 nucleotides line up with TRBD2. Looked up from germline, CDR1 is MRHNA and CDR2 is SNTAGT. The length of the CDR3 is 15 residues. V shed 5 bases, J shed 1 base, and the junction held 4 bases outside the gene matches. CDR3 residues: CASSPSSGNTGELFF. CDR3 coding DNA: TGTGCCAGCAGTCCTTCTAGCGGGAACACCGGGGAGCTGTTTTTT.

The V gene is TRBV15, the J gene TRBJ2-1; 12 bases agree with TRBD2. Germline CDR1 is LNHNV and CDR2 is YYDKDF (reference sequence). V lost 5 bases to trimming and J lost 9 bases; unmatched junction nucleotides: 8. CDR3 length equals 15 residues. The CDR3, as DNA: TGTGCCACCAGCCTCACTAGCGGGAGGTTGGTTGAGCAGTTCTTC. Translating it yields CATSLTSGRLVEQFF.